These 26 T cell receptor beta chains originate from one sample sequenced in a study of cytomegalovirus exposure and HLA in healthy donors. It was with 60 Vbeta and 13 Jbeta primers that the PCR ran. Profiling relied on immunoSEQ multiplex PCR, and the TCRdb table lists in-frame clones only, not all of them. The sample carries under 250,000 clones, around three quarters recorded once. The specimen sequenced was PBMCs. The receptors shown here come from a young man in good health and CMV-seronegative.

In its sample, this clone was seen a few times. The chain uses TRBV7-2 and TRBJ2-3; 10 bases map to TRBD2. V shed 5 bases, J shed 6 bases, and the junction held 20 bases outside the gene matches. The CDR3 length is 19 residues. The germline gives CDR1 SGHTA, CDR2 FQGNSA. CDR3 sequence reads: CASSPPTWRAGGLLDTQYF. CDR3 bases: TGTGCCAGCAGCCCACCGACTTGGAGAGCGGGAGGGCTTCTCGATACGCAGTATTTT.

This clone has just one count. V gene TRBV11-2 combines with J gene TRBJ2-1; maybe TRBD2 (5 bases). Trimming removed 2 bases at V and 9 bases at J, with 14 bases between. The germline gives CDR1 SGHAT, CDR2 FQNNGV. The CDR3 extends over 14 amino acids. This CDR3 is CASSLNEGRGEQFF. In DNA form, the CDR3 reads TGTGCCAGCAGCTTAAATGAAGGGAGAGGTGAGCAGTTCTTC.

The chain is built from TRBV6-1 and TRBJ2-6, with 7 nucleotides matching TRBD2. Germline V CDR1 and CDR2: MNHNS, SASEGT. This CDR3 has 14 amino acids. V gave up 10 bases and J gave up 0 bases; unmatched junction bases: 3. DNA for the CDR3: TGTGCCACCCAGCGGGGCTCTGGGGCCAACGTCCTGACTTTC. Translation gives CATQRGSGANVLTF.

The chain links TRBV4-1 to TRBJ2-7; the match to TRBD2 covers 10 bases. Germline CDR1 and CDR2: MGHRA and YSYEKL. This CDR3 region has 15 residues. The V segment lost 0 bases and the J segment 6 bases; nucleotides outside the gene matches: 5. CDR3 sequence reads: CASSQDRTSGSEQYF. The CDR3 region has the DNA TGCGCCAGCAGCCAAGATAGGACTAGCGGATCCGAGCAGTACTTC.

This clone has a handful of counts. The CDR3 DNA follows: TGTGCCAGCAGTGCGGCCACTGAAGCTTTCTTT. Its translation is CASSAATEAFF. The chain couples TRBV6-5 to TRBJ1-1; D is undetermined. Germline CDR1 is MNHEY and CDR2 is SVGAGI. Between the trimmed V and J ends, which lost 5 bases and 4 bases, there was a span of 5 bases. The CDR3 contains 11 residues.

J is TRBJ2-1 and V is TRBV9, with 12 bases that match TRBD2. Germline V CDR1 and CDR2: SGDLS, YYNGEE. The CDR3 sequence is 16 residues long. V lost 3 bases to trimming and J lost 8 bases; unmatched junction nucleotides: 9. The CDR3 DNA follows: TGTGCCAGCAGCGGCCCCGCGACTAGCGGGAGCCATGAGCAGTTCTTC. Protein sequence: CASSGPATSGSHEQFF.

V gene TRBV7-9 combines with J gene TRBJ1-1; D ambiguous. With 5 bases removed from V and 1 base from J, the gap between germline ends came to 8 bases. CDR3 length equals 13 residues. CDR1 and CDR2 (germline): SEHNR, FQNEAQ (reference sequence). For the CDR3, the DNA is TGTGCCAGCAGCGCGACAACGAACACTGAAGCTTTCTTT. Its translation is CASSATTNTEAFF.

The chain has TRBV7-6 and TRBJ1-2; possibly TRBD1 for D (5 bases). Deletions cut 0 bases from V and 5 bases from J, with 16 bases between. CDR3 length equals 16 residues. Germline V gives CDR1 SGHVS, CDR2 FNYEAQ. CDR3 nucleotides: TGTGCCAGCAGCTTAGCAGGGGTCGGACATTCTTATGGCTACACCTTC. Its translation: CASSLAGVGHSYGYTF. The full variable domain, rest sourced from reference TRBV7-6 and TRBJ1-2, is GAGVSQSPRYKVTKRGQDVALRCDPISGHVSLYWYRQALGQGPEFLTYFNYEAQQDKSGLPNDRFSAERPEGSISTLTIQRTEQRDSAMYRCASSLAGVGHSYGYTFGSGTRLTVV.

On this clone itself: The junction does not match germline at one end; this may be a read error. This CDR3 is CSSSLYREGLYGYTF. The DNA for the CDR3 is TGTTCCAGCAGCTTATACAGGGAGGGTTTGTATGGCTACACCTTC. V usage is TRBV7-9 and J usage is TRBJ1-2; tentatively, D is TRBD1 (6 bases). CDR1 and CDR2 (germline): SEHNR, FQNEAQ (reference sequence). The CDR3 covers 15 residues.

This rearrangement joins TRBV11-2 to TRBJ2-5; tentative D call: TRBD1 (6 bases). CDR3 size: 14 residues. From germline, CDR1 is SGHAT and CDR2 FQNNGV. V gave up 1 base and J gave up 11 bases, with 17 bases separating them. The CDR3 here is CASSLGQGLGEQYF. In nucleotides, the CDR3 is TGTGCCAGCAGCTTAGGGCAGGGGCTGGGTGAGCAGTACTTC. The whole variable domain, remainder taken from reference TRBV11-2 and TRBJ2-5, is EAGVAQSPRYKIIEKRQSVAFWCNPISGHATLYWYQQILGQGPKLLIQFQNNGVVDDSQLPKDRFSAERLKGVDSTLKIQPAKLEDSAVYLCASSLGQGLGEQYFGPGTRLLVL.

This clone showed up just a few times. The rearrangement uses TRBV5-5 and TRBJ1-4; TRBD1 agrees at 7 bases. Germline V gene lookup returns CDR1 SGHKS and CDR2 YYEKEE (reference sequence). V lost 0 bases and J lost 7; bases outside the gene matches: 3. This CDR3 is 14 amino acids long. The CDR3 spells CASSLGGGGEKLFF. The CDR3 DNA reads TGTGCCAGCAGCTTGGGAGGGGGCGGTGAAAAACTGTTTTTT.

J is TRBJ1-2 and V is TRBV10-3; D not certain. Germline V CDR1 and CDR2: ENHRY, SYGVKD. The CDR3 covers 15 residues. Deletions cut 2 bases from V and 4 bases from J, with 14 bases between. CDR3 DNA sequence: TGTGCCATCAGTGAGATGCCTATGGGAGGCTATGGCTACACCTTC. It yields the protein CAISEMPMGGYGYTF.

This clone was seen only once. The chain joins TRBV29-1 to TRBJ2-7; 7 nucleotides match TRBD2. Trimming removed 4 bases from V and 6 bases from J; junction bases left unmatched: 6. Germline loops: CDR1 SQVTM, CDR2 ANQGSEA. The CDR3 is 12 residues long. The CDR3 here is CSVATGGGEQYF. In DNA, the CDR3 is TGCAGCGTTGCGACGGGGGGAGGCGAGCAGTACTTC.

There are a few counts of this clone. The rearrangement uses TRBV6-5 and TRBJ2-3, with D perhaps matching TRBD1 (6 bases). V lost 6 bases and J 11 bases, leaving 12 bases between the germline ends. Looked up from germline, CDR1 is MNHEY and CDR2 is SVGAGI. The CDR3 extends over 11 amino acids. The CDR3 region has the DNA TGTGCCAGCAGGAAGGGGGACGGGCAGTATTTT. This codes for CASRKGDGQYF.

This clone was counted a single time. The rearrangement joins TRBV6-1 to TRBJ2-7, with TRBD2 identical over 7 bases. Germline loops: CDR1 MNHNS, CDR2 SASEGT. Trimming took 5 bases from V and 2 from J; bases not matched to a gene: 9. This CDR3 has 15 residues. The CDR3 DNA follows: TGTGCCAGCAGTCTTCTAGCGGTACCAACCTACGAGCAGTACTTC. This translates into CASSLLAVPTYEQYF.

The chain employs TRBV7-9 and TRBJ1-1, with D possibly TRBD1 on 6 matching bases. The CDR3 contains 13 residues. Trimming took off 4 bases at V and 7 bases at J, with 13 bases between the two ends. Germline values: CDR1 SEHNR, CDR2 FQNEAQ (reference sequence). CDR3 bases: TGTGCCAGCAGCTCCCAGGGGATGGTTGAAGCTTTCTTT. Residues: CASSSQGMVEAFF.

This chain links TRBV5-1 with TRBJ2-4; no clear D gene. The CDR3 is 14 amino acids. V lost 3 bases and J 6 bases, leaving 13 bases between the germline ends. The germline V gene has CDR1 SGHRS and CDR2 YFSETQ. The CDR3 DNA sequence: TGCGCCAGCAGCTCCGATTCTGCAGGAAACATTCAGTACTTC. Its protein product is CASSSDSAGNIQYF.

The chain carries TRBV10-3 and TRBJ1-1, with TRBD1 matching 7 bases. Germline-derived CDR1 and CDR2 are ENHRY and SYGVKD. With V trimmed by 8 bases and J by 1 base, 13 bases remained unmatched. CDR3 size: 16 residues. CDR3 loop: CAIQDREGGSNTEAFF. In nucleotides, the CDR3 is TGTGCCATCCAAGACAGGGAAGGGGGGTCGAACACTGAAGCTTTCTTT.

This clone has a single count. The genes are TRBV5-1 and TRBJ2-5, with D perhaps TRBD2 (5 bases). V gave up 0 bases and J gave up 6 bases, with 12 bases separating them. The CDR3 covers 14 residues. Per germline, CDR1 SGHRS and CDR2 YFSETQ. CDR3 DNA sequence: TGCGCCAGCAGCTTGGTTTCTAGCACACAGACCCAGTACTTC. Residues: CASSLVSSTQTQYF. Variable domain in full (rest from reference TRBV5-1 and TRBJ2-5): KAGVTQTPRYLIKTRGQQVTLSCSPISGHRSVSWYQQTPGQGLQFLFEYFSETQRNKGNFPGRFSGRQFSNSRSEMNVSTLELGDSALYLCASSLVSSTQTQYFGPGTRLLVL.

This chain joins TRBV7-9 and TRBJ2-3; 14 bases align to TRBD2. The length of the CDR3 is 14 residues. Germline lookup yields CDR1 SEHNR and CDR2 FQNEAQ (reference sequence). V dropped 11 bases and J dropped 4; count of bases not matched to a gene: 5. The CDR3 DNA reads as TGTGCCGGGGGGACTAGCGGGAGCGCAGATACGCAGTATTTT. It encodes CAGGTSGSADTQYF.

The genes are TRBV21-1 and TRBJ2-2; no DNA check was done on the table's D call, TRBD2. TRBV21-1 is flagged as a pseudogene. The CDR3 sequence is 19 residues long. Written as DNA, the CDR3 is TGTGCCAGCAGCAAAACCGTTCGGTTGCGGGGATTGGGCACCGGGGAGCTGTTTTTT. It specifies CASSKTVRLRGLGTGELFF.

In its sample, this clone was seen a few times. The CDR3 sequence: CSVVGTSGRSFSYNEQFF. The CDR3 bases are TGCAGCGTTGTGGGGACTAGCGGGAGGTCGTTCTCCTACAATGAGCAGTTCTTC. The chain carries TRBV29-1 and TRBJ2-1, with 15 bases fitting TRBD2. V lost 4 bases to trimming and J lost 0 bases; unmatched junction nucleotides: 7. Germline loops: CDR1 SQVTM, CDR2 ANQGSEA. The CDR3 runs to 18 residues.

The CDR3 is CASSPPGQGTAFF. The CDR3 DNA sequence: TGTGCCAGCTCACCTCCTGGACAGGGAACGGCTTTCTTT. The V gene is TRBV18, the J gene TRBJ1-1; 8 bases agree with TRBD1. After removal of 3 bases from V and 11 bases from J, the junction contained 8 bases not matched to a gene. CDR3 size: 13 residues. Germline V CDR1 and CDR2: KGHSH, LQKENI.

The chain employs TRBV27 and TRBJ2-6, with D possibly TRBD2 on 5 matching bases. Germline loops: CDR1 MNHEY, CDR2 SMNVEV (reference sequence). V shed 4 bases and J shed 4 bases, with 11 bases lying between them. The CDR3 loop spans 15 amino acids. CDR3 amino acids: CASSSRAPGANVLTF. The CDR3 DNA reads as TGTGCCAGCAGTTCGAGGGCTCCGGGGGCCAACGTCCTGACTTTC.

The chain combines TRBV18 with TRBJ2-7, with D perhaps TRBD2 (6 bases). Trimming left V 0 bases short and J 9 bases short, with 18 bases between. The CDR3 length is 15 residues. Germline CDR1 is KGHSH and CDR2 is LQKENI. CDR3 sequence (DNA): TGTGCCAGCTCACCACCCGGGGGTGAACTATGGGGGCAGTACTTC. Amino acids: CASSPPGGELWGQYF.

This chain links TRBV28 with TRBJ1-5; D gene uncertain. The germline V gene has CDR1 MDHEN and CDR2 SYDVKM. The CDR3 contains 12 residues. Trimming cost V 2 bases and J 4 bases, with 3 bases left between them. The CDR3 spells CASSLVNQPQHF. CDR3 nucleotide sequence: TGTGCCAGCAGTTTAGTAAATCAGCCCCAGCATTTT. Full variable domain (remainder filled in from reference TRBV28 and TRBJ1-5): DVKVTQSSRYLVKRTGEKVFLECVQDMDHENMFWYRQDPGLGLRLIYFSYDVKMKEKGDIPEGYSVSREKKERFSLILESASTNQTSMYLCASSLVNQPQHFGDGTRLSIL.